This entry features one TCR beta chain sequence. Its antigen is unidentified. Here immunoSEQ multiplex PCR was the method, and the copy in TCRdb shows in-frame clones only, minus some. Seen here are around 77,000 clones, about 94% observed once, and the top ten hold over 0.45%. The data belong to a study of graft-versus-host responses after intestinal transplantation. Study summary: Anti-thymocyte globulin served as induction for all recipients, who then took tacrolimus and steroids for about three years. Study results and caveats: Maximum circulating GvH clone levels tracked with early post-transplant HvG decreases.

V was cut by 4 bases and J by 0 bases, with 10 bases left in between. Germline lookup yields CDR1 MNHEY and CDR2 SVGAGI. The CDR3 consists of 15 residues. The sequence came from a human donor who received an intestinal transplant. The sample consisted of unstimulated CD8+ T cells sorted from spleen or lymph node cells, taken before intestinal transplant. The gene calls are TRBV6-5 and TRBJ2-1, with D unresolved. CDR3 sequence: CASSLDGSSYNEQFF. The CDR3, as DNA: TGTGCCAGCAGTTTGGACGGTAGCTCCTACAATGAGCAGTTCTTC.